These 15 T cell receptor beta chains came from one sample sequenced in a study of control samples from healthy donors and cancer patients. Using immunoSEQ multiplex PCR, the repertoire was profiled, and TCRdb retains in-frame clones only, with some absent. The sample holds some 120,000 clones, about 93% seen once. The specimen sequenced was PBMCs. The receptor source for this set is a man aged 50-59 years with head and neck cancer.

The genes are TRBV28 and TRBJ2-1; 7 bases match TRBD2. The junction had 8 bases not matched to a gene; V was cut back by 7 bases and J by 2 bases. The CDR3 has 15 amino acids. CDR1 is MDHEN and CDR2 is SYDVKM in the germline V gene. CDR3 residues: CASIRGDPAYNEQFF. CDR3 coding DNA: TGTGCCAGCATCCGGGGGGACCCCGCCTACAATGAGCAGTTCTTC.

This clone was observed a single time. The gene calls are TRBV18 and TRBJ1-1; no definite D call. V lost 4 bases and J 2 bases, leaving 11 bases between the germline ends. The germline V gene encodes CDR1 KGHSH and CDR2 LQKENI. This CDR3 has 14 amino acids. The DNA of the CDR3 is TGTGCCAGCTCACGGTCGGTTACCAACACTGAAGCTTTCTTT. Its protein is CASSRSVTNTEAFF.

CDR3 in DNA: TGTGCCACCAGGTTCGCTGGAAACACCATATATTTT. Protein sequence: CATRFAGNTIYF. The gene calls are TRBV2 and TRBJ1-3; D is ambiguous. The CDR3 has 12 amino acids. The germline CDR1 and CDR2 sequences are SNHLY and FYNNEI. V dropped 10 bases and J dropped 2 bases, with 9 bases sitting between them.

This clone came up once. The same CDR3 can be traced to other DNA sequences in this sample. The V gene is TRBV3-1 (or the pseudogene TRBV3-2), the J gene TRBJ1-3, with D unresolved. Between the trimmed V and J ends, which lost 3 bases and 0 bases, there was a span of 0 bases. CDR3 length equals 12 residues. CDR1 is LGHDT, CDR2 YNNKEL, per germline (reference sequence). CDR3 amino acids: CASSHSGNTIYF. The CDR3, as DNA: TGTGCCAGCAGCCACTCTGGAAACACCATATATTTT.

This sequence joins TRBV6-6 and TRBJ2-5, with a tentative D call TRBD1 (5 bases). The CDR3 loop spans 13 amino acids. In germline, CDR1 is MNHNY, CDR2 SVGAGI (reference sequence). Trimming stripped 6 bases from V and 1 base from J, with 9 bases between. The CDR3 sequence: CASRYDSQETQYF. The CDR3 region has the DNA TGTGCCAGCAGGTATGACAGCCAAGAGACCCAGTACTTC.

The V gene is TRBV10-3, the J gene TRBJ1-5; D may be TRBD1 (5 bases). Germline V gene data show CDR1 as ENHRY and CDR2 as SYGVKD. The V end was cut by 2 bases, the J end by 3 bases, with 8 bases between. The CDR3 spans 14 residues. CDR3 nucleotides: TGTGCCATCAGTGAGGGGACCGACAATCAGCCCCAGCATTTT. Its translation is CAISEGTDNQPQHF.

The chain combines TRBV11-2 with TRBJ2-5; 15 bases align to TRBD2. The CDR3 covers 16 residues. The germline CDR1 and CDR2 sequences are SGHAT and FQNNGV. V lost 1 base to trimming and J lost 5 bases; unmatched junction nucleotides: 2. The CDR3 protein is CASSLGGLAGGETQYF. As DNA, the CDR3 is TGTGCCAGCAGCTTAGGGGGACTAGCGGGGGGCGAGACCCAGTACTTC.

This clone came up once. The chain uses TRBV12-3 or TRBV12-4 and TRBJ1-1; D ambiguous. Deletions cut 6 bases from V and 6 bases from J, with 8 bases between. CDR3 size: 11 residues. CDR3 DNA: TGTGCCAGCAGCATTAGGGCTGAAGCTTTCTTT. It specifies CASSIRAEAFF.

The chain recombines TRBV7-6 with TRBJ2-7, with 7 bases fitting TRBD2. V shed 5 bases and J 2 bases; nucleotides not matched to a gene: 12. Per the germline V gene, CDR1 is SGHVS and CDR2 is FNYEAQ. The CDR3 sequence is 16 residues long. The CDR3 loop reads CASSHLGRAATYEQYF. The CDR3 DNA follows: TGTGCCAGCAGCCACCTAGGGAGGGCTGCCACCTACGAGCAGTACTTC.

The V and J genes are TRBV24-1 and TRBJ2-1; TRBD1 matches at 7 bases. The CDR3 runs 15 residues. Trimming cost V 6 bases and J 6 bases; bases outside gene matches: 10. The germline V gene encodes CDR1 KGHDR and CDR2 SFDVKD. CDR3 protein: CATSHATGLGNEQFF. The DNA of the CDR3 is TGTGCCACCAGTCATGCGACAGGGTTGGGCAATGAGCAGTTCTTC.

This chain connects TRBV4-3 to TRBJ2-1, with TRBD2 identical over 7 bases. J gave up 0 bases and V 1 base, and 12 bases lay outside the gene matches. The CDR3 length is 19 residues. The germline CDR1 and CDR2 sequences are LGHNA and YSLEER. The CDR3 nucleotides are TGCGCCAGCAGCCAAGTCTTATTCTGGGGGGGAAGCTCCTACAATGAGCAGTTCTTC. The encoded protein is CASSQVLFWGGSSYNEQFF.

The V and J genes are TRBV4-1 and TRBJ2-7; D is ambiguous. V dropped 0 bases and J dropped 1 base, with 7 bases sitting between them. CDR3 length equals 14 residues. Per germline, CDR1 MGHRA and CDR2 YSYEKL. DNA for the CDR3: TGCGCCAGCAGCCAAGAGGAGCGATCCTACGAGCAGTACTTC. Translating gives CASSQEERSYEQYF.

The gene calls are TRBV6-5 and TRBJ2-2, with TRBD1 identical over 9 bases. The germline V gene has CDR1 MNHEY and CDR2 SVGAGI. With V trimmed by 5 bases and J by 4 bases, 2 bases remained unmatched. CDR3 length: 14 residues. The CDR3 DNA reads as TGTGCCAGCAGTCCGGACAGGGGCACCGGGGAGCTGTTTTTT. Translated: CASSPDRGTGELFF.

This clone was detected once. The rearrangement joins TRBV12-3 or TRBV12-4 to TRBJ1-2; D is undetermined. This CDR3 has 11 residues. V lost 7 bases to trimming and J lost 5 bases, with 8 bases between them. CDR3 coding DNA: TGTGCCAGCACCCCCTTTTATGGCTACACCTTC. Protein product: CASTPFYGYTF.

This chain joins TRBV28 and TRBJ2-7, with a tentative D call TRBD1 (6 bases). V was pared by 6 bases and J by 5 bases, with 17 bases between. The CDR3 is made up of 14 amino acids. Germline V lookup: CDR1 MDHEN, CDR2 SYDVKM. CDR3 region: CASSSGTNYDEQYF. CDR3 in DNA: TGTGCCAGCAGCTCGGGGACAAATTACGACGAGCAGTACTTC.